The source of this TCR beta chain is a study of T cells in Graves' hyperthyroidism and ophthalmopathy. Regarding the study as a whole: A model built on 13 V-J features separated ophthalmopathy from stable hyperthyroidism. Within blood appeared most thyroid clonotypes that had expanded above 0.001.

This CDR3 comprises 12 residues. From germline, CDR1 is SGHTA and CDR2 FQGNSA. Points on this clonotype: The antigen remains undetermined. One end of the junction fails to match germline, which may point to a read error.

There were TCR beta CDR3 regions amplified from RNA transcripts. Primed by the HTBI set, a first-round RT-PCR was run on the TCR CDR3. TCRdb re-derived calls from the multiplex PCR reads in MiXCR, one entry per CDR3 protein. The sample lists roughly 570,000 distinct CDR3 sequences; more than 45% were seen once. V is TRBV7-2 and J is TRBJ2-2, with 10 bases identical to TRBD1. This sequence was found in an adult woman with Graves' disease, either hyperthyroidism or ophthalmopathy (not recorded which). Sample: peripheral blood or thyroid tissue (not recorded which). For the CDR3, the DNA is TGTGCCAGCAGTTTAGGACAGGGGGAGCCGTTTTTT. Protein sequence: CASSLGQGEPFF.